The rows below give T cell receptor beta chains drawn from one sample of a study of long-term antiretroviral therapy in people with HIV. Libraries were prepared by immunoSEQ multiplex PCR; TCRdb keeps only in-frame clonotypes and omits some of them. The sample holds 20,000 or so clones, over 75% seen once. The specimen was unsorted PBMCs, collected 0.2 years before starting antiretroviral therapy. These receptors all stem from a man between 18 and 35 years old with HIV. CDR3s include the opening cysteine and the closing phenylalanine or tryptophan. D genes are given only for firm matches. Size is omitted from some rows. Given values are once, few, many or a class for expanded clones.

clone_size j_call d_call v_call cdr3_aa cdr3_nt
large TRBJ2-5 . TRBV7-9 CASSLAWGRQETQYF TGTGCCAGCAGCCTCGCTTGGGGGCGGCAAGAGACCCAGTACTTC
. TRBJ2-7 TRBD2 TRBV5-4 CASSESSGTEQYF TGTGCCAGCAGCGAATCGAGCGGGACCGAGCAGTACTTC
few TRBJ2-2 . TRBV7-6 CASSDSFLGTGELFF TGTGCCAGCAGCGACTCGTTTTTGGGCACCGGGGAGCTGTTTTTT
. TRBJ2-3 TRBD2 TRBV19 CASREGLQREGRVDTQYF TGTGCCAGTAGAGAGGGGCTCCAGCGGGAGGGCCGGGTAGATACGCAGTATTTT
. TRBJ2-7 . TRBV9 CASSVGFAGASYEQYF TGTGCCAGCAGCGTAGGTTTTGCGGGGGCCAGTTACGAGCAGTACTTC
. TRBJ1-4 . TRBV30 CAWSVHSLPNEKLFF TGTGCCTGGAGTGTACATTCGCTTCCTAATGAAAAACTGTTTTTT
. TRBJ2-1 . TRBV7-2 CASSSASAWEQFF TGTGCCAGCAGCTCCGCTAGCGCCTGGGAGCAGTTCTTC
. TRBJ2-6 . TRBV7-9 CASSFTLGSYSGANVLTF TGTGCCAGCAGCTTTACTCTGGGCAGCTACTCTGGGGCCAACGTCCTGACTTTC
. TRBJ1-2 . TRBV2 CAKRQGLANYGYTF TGTGCCAAGCGGCAGGGACTTGCTAACTATGGCTACACCTTC
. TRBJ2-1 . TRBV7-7 CASSYGQGGDEQFF TGTGCTAGCAGCTACGGGCAAGGAGGCGATGAGCAGTTCTTC
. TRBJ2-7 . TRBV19 CASSPGTLAYEQYF TGTGCCAGTAGTCCAGGCACACTTGCCTACGAGCAGTACTTC
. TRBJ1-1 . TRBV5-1 CASSLAGVGTEAFF TGCGCCAGCAGCTTGGCCGGGGTCGGGACTGAAGCTTTCTTT
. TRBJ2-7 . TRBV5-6 CASSPSTSYEQYF TGTGCCAGCAGTCCTTCAACCTCATACGAGCAGTACTTC
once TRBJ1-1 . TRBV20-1 CSARTTEAFF TGCAGTGCTAGAACCACTGAAGCTTTCTTT
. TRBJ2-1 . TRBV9 CASTSGSSYNEQFF TGTGCCAGCACATCCGGGAGCTCCTACAATGAGCAGTTCTTC
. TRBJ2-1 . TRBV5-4 CASSSPLRDHEQFF TGTGCCAGCAGCTCCCCTTTGCGGGATCATGAGCAGTTCTTC
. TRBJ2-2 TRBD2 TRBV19 CASSFSLAGYTGELFF TGTGCCAGTAGTTTCTCACTAGCGGGATACACCGGGGAGCTGTTTTTT
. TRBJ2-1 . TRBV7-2 CASSITESSYNEQFF TGTGCCAGCAGCATTACAGAGAGCTCCTACAATGAGCAGTTCTTC
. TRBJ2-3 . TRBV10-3 CATDSGGGSSTDTQYF TGTGCCACCGACTCAGGTGGGGGGTCTAGCACAGATACGCAGTATTTT